This TCR beta chain was captured in a study of blood T cell repertoires in COVID-19. Sequenced by immunoSEQ multiplex PCR; TCRdb stores in-frame clones only, minus some. Of 270,000 or so clones listed, approximately 84% are singletons. The length of the CDR3 is 15 residues. Germline V gives CDR1 SNHLY, CDR2 FYNNEI. Trimming took 6 bases from V and 2 from J; bases not matched to a gene: 6. The source material was peripheral blood. This sequence joins TRBV2 and TRBJ2-7; 11 positions match TRBD2. This receptor was identified in a human donor with COVID-19, enrolled during active disease. The donor label of this sample is uncertain. CDR3 bases: TGTGCCAGCAGCGCTAGCGGGAGGCCAACCTACGAGCAGTACTTC. Its translation is CASSASGRPTYEQYF.